These 5 T cell receptor beta chains came from one sample sequenced in a study of T cell responses to AZD1222 COVID-19 vaccine. The method was immunoSEQ multiplex PCR; TCRdb's version includes in-frame clones alone and lacks a portion of them. The repertoire consists of about 120,000 clones, with less than 90% occurring once and the leading ten covering roughly a tenth. The sample was peripheral blood, taken on day 0 of AZD1222 vaccination. Receptors were obtained from an adult in good health.

V is TRBV7-3 and J is TRBJ2-5; D possibly corresponds to TRBD1 (8 bases). The CDR3 has 17 amino acids. V lost 5 bases and J lost 0, with 19 bases in between. CDR1 is SGHTA and CDR2 is FQGTGA in the germline V gene. The CDR3 reads CASSIQGGPYYQETQYF. The DNA for the CDR3 is TGTGCCAGCAGCATACAGGGGGGGCCCTACTACCAAGAGACCCAGTACTTC. The whole variable domain, remainder taken from reference TRBV7-3 and TRBJ2-5, is GAGVSQTPSNKVTEKGKYVELRCDPISGHTALYWYRQSLGQGPEFLIYFQGTGAADDSGLPNDRFFAVRPEGSVSTLKIQRTERGDSAVYLCASSIQGGPYYQETQYFGPGTRLLVL.

The gene calls are TRBV6-1 and TRBJ2-7, with D perhaps being TRBD1 or TRBD2 (5 bases each). The CDR3 runs 15 residues. Germline V gene data show CDR1 as MNHNS and CDR2 as SASEGT. V lost 3 bases, J lost 0 bases, and 12 bases lay in between. CDR3 in amino acids: CASSDTAGTSYEQYF. CDR3 bases: TGTGCCAGCAGTGATACGGCAGGGACCTCCTACGAGCAGTACTTC.

CDR3 sequence reads: CASSSSGTSNEQFF. Written as DNA, the CDR3 is TGCGCCAGCAGTAGCTCCGGGACTAGTAATGAGCAGTTCTTC. The rearrangement uses TRBV10-1 and TRBJ2-1; 8 bases match TRBD2. CDR1 and CDR2 (germline): WNHNN, SYGVQD (reference sequence). V dropped 5 bases and J dropped 7; count of bases not matched to a gene: 7. The CDR3 loop spans 14 amino acids.

The genes are TRBV5-3 and TRBJ2-7; no definite D call. TRBV5-3 is identified as an open reading frame with a role that is uncertain. The CDR3 has 12 amino acids. Trimming removed 2 bases at V and 7 bases at J, with 10 bases between. The CDR3 DNA is TGTGCCAGAAGCTTAAAGGACGGAGAGCAGTACTTC. Its translation is CARSLKDGEQYF.

CDR3 coding DNA: TGTGCCAGCAGCGGGAGTGGGTCCTACAATGAGCAGTTCTTC. This translates into CASSGSGSYNEQFF. V is TRBV6-5 and J is TRBJ2-1; possible D gene TRBD2, 6 bases. The germline V and J ends were trimmed by 6 bases and 1 base, with 10 bases remaining between them. The CDR3 extends over 14 amino acids. Germline-derived CDR1 and CDR2 are MNHEY and SVGAGI.